The source of this TCR beta chain is a study of blood T cell repertoires in COVID-19. In the study overall: Whether acute or convalescent, the COVID-19 samples came from the United States, Italy and Spain.

In the original analysis: Amplification with reference gene primers provided the estimates of nucleated cell counts. Clones were sequenced by immunoSEQ multiplex PCR, and TCRdb holds only the in-frame ones, with some missing. V and J calls and clone size are given by that table; D and trimming were obtained from the DNA. The table shows under 35,000 clones, with about 90% occurring only once. The CDR3 consists of 15 residues. This TCR derives from a human donor in a cohort sampled during active COVID-19. The chain uses TRBV21-1 and TRBJ2-3; the table names TRBD2, a call not compared with the DNA. TRBV21-1 is marked as a pseudogene. The sequenced sample consisted of peripheral blood. CDR3 sequence (DNA): TGTGCCAGCATCCTGTCCTCCTATAGCACAGATACGCAGTATTTT. This sequence encodes CASILSSYSTDTQYF.